The 27 T cell receptor beta chains below were found in one sample sequenced in a study of shared clonotypes between healthy human individuals. Naivety among CD8 cells was defined by CD45RO negativity and positive CCR7 selection, thereby excluding terminally differentiated effector memory CD45RA+ cells. Sequencing used immunoSEQ multiplex PCR; TCRdb keeps in-frame clones, though not all of them. The sample lists around 2,000,000 clones; approximately 94% were seen once. Sequencing was carried out using naive CD8+ T cells sorted from blood. Receptors were obtained from a man younger than 35 in good health.

This chain connects TRBV9 to TRBJ1-1, with D maybe TRBD1 (5 bases). This CDR3 region has 13 residues. Trimming took 7 bases from V and 4 from J, leaving 14 bases between them. Looked up from germline, CDR1 is SGDLS and CDR2 is YYNGEE. CDR3 sequence (DNA): TGTGCCAGCGGAACCGGGGGTAGCACTGAAGCTTTCTTT. Protein: CASGTGGSTEAFF.

J is TRBJ2-1 and V is TRBV9; possibly TRBD1 for D (5 bases). With 0 bases removed from V and 8 bases from J, the gap between germline ends came to 9 bases. The CDR3 has 13 residues. Germline CDR1 and CDR2: SGDLS and YYNGEE. The CDR3 DNA is TGTGCCAGCAGCGTAGGGACACTTCATGAGCAGTTCTTC. Translated, it gives CASSVGTLHEQFF.

The V call is TRBV9, the J call TRBJ2-5; the match to TRBD2 covers 7 bases. V trimming: 3 bases; J trimming: 2 bases; junction bases outside the gene matches: 10. Germline values: CDR1 SGDLS, CDR2 YYNGEE. This CDR3 contains 16 residues. CDR3 sequence reads: CASSAGDYEVQETQYF. The CDR3 DNA sequence: TGTGCCAGCAGCGCTGGGGACTACGAGGTTCAAGAGACCCAGTACTTC. Combining the CDR3 with reference TRBV9 and TRBJ2-5 gives the whole variable domain DSGVTQTPKHLITATGQRVTLRCSPRSGDLSVYWYQQSLDQGLQFLIQYYNGEERAKGNILERFSAQQFPDLHSELNLSSLELGDSALYFCASSAGDYEVQETQYFGPGTRLLVL.

The chain uses TRBV28 and TRBJ2-3, with unresolved D. V was cut by 3 bases and J by 0 bases, with 7 bases left in between. The germline V gene encodes CDR1 MDHEN and CDR2 SYDVKM. This CDR3 has 14 residues. This CDR3 is CASSFNPSTDTQYF. DNA of the CDR3: TGTGCCAGCAGTTTCAACCCTAGCACAGATACGCAGTATTTT. The entire variable domain, with the rest obtained from reference TRBV28 and TRBJ2-3, is as follows: DVKVTQSSRYLVKRTGEKVFLECVQDMDHENMFWYRQDPGLGLRLIYFSYDVKMKEKGDIPEGYSVSREKKERFSLILESASTNQTSMYLCASSFNPSTDTQYFGPGTRLTVL.

The chain couples TRBV27 to TRBJ1-2, with a possible D match to TRBD1 (6 bases). This CDR3 comprises 13 residues. V lost 6 bases to trimming and J lost 7 bases, with 15 bases between them. CDR1 is MNHEY and CDR2 is SMNVEV in the germline V gene (reference sequence). CDR3 protein: CASSTGLLGGYTF. The DNA for the CDR3 is TGTGCCAGCAGCACAGGGTTATTGGGTGGCTACACCTTC.

The chain recombines TRBV4-1 with TRBJ2-1; 13 bases are a match to TRBD2. Trimming took 3 bases from V and 8 from J; bases not matched to a gene: 7. Germline CDR1 and CDR2: MGHRA and YSYEKL. The CDR3 has 16 amino acids. CDR3 in amino acids: CASSQRLAGGGHEQFF. CDR3 bases: TGCGCCAGCAGCCAGCGACTAGCGGGGGGTGGCCATGAGCAGTTCTTC.

This clone appeared once. This rearrangement joins TRBV9 to TRBJ2-5; TRBD1 aligns across 11 bases. This CDR3 has 16 residues. Unmatched junction bases numbered 9, after V lost 3 bases and J lost 5 bases. Germline loops: CDR1 SGDLS, CDR2 YYNGEE. In nucleotides, the CDR3 is TGTGCCAGCAGCGCACACCGGGACAGGGGGGACGAGACCCAGTACTTC. Translation: CASSAHRDRGDETQYF.

The J gene is TRBJ2-7, the V gene TRBV2; weak D call: TRBD2 (5 bases). The V gene's germline CDR1 is SNHLY and CDR2 FYNNEI. The CDR3 spans 15 residues. The V gene lost 0 bases and the J gene lost 4 bases, with 13 bases spanning the gap. Here the CDR3 DNA reads TGTGCCAGCAGTGAAGCTGGGAGTAGCCTTTACGAGCAGTACTTC. The encoded protein is CASSEAGSSLYEQYF.

The gene calls are TRBV2 and TRBJ1-1; a weak D match, TRBD1 (6 bases). Per the germline V gene, CDR1 is SNHLY and CDR2 is FYNNEI. The V end lost 7 bases, the J end lost 3 bases, and 18 bases lay between the germline ends. This CDR3 is 15 amino acids long. The CDR3 DNA reads TGTGCCAGCACCCTTAACAGGGTTAGGGACACTGAAGCTTTCTTT. Amino acid sequence: CASTLNRVRDTEAFF.

Comment on this clone: A junction boundary mismatches the germline segment, possibly from a read error. Other DNA sequences from this sample encode an identical CDR3 as well. The gene calls are TRBV4-3 and TRBJ2-3; tentative D call: TRBD1 (5 bases). Germline V gives CDR1 LGHNA, CDR2 YSLEER. The CDR3 extends over 14 amino acids. The CDR3 DNA reads TGCGCCAGCAGTCAAGAGACAGGCACAGATACGCAGTATTTT. Amino acid sequence: CASSQETGTDTQYF.

Note on this clone: The sample has other DNA sequences that encode this CDR3 too. This chain joins TRBV2 and TRBJ1-1, with D uncertain. Trimming left V 1 base short and J 2 bases short, with 8 bases between. Germline CDR1 SNHLY, CDR2 FYNNEI. The CDR3 contains 14 residues. The CDR3 spells CASSEGGGNTEAFF. CDR3 bases: TGTGCCAGCAGTGAAGGTGGAGGAAACACTGAAGCTTTCTTT.

The genes are TRBV28 and TRBJ2-1, with TRBD1 matching over 7 bases. Germline loops: CDR1 MDHEN, CDR2 SYDVKM. The CDR3 is made up of 14 amino acids. V was pared by 5 bases and J by 4 bases, with 5 bases of the junction left unmatched. CDR3 sequence (DNA): TGTGCCAGCAGTCCACAGGGGTCTTACAATGAGCAGTTCTTC. Its protein is CASSPQGSYNEQFF.

The chain has TRBV30 and TRBJ1-1; a possible D gene is TRBD1 (6 bases). Germline V gene data show CDR1 as GTSNPN and CDR2 as SVGIG (reference sequence). Trimming shortened V by 2 bases and J by 4 bases, and 11 bases separated the two germline ends. The CDR3 sequence is 13 residues long. CDR3 bases: TGTGCCTGGAGTCACCTAGGGGGCACTGAAGCTTTCTTT. Its translation: CAWSHLGGTEAFF.

The chain links TRBV10-2 to TRBJ2-3; D is perhaps TRBD2 (6 bases). With 3 bases removed from V and 6 bases from J, the gap between germline ends came to 13 bases. This CDR3 comprises 14 residues. From germline, CDR1 is WSHSY and CDR2 SAAADI. This CDR3 reads CASSDPGSGDTQYF. DNA of the CDR3: TGCGCCAGCAGTGATCCTGGGAGCGGGGATACGCAGTATTTT.

The chain combines TRBV6-5 with TRBJ1-1, with a weak D call TRBD1 (6 bases). The germline V gene has CDR1 MNHEY and CDR2 SVGAGI. This CDR3 region has 15 residues. V dropped 3 bases and J dropped 0 bases, with 11 bases sitting between them. CDR3 nucleotides: TGTGCCAGCAGTTATCGGGGGCCTGTGAACACTGAAGCTTTCTTT. Translating gives CASSYRGPVNTEAFF.

This clone is a singleton in its sample. J is TRBJ1-2 and V is TRBV11-2; D gene unclear. The CDR3 has 15 amino acids. V lost 5 bases, J lost 3 bases, and 16 bases lay in between. Per germline, CDR1 SGHAT and CDR2 FQNNGV. The CDR3, as DNA: TGTGCCAGCAGCGGAGGGATAGACCCCTACTATGGCTACACCTTC. It codes for CASSGGIDPYYGYTF.

The rearrangement uses TRBV4-1 and TRBJ1-1, with D possibly TRBD1 on 6 matching bases. The CDR3 totals 14 residues. Germline V gives CDR1 MGHRA, CDR2 YSYEKL. Trimming stripped 0 bases from V and 4 bases from J, with 9 bases between. The CDR3 nucleotides are TGCGCCAGCAGCCAAGATGTCAGGGGCACTGAAGCTTTCTTT. Amino acids: CASSQDVRGTEAFF.

This chain connects TRBV6-5 to TRBJ2-5; 7 bases line up with TRBD2. There are 15 residues in the CDR3. After removal of 2 bases from V and 8 bases from J, the junction contained 11 bases not matched to a gene. The V gene's germline CDR1 is MNHEY and CDR2 SVGAGI. The CDR3 bases are TGTGCCAGCAGTTACCCCCAAGGTCGGGGGGAAACCCAGTACTTC. Encoded protein: CASSYPQGRGETQYF.

CDR3 DNA sequence: TGTGCCAGCAGTGCAGGACAGTTTAGCACAGATACGCAGTATTTT. Residues: CASSAGQFSTDTQYF. V and J are TRBV2 and TRBJ2-3; D is perhaps TRBD1 (6 bases). The length of the CDR3 is 15 residues. The germline gives CDR1 SNHLY, CDR2 FYNNEI. V lost 4 bases and J 0 bases, leaving 11 bases between the germline ends.

J is TRBJ2-3 and V is TRBV27, with D possibly matching TRBD2 (5 bases). The CDR3 is 15 amino acids. The V end was cut by 3 bases, the J end by 0 bases, with 10 bases between. Germline-derived CDR1 and CDR2 are MNHEY and SMNVEV (reference sequence). CDR3 nucleotide sequence: TGTGCCAGCAGTTTCTTCAGCGGAAGCACAGATACGCAGTATTTT. Residues: CASSFFSGSTDTQYF.

V and J are TRBV19 and TRBJ2-7, with D tentatively TRBD1 or TRBD2 (5 bases each). Germline V gene lookup returns CDR1 LNHDA and CDR2 SQIVND (reference sequence). CDR3 size: 14 residues. Trimming removed 3 bases at V and 2 bases at J, with 11 bases between. Written as DNA, the CDR3 is TGTGCCAGTAGTATTGGGGACGGCCCCTACGAGCAGTACTTC. Protein product: CASSIGDGPYEQYF. Full variable domain (remainder filled in from reference TRBV19 and TRBJ2-7): DGGITQSPKYLFRKEGQNVTLSCEQNLNHDAMYWYRQDPGQGLRLIYYSQIVNDFQKGDIAEGYSVSREKKESFPLTVTSAQKNPTAFYLCASSIGDGPYEQYFGPGTRLTVT.

The chain recombines TRBV4-1 with TRBJ1-5, with 9 positions matching TRBD1. In germline, CDR1 is MGHRA, CDR2 YSYEKL. The CDR3 length is 15 residues. The trim removed 4 bases at V and 5 bases at J, leaving 6 bases unmatched. CDR3 sequence (DNA): TGCGCCAGCAGCCCCGGGACAGGGTGGGATCAGCCCCAGCATTTT. It yields the protein CASSPGTGWDQPQHF.

V and J are TRBV2 and TRBJ2-2; tentatively, D is TRBD2 (6 bases). Germline assignment: CDR1 SNHLY and CDR2 FYNNEI. Trimming removed 5 bases from V and 4 bases from J, with 11 bases in between. CDR3 length equals 14 residues. This chain's CDR3 is CASSWTGGTGELFF. The DNA for the CDR3 is TGTGCCAGCAGTTGGACCGGGGGCACCGGGGAGCTGTTTTTT.

The CDR3 DNA reads as TGTGCCAGCAGTTTCCAGGGTTGGATGCAGACCCAGTACTTC. Translated: CASSFQGWMQTQYF. The chain uses TRBV28 and TRBJ2-5; a weak D match, TRBD1 (5 bases). The CDR3 length is 14 residues. Germline assignment: CDR1 MDHEN and CDR2 SYDVKM. Trimming removed 3 bases at V and 6 bases at J, with 14 bases between.

This chain uses TRBV18 with TRBJ1-1; no reliable D call. The germline gives CDR1 KGHSH, CDR2 LQKENI. Trimming removed 0 bases at V and 1 base at J, with 9 bases between. The CDR3 runs to 15 residues. The CDR3 DNA reads TGTGCCAGCTCACCACCGGCGGCAGGGAACACTGAAGCTTTCTTT. Amino acid sequence: CASSPPAAGNTEAFF.

As DNA, the CDR3 is TGTGCCAGCAGCTTGGGAAGCACCCACGAGCAGTACTTC. It specifies CASSLGSTHEQYF. J is TRBJ2-7 and V is TRBV5-6, with D unclear. Germline loops: CDR1 SGHDT, CDR2 YYEEEE. Trimming cost V 0 bases and J 5 bases, with 9 bases left between them. CDR3 size: 13 residues. Variable domain in full (rest from reference TRBV5-6 and TRBJ2-7): DAGVTQSPTHLIKTRGQQVTLRCSPKSGHDTVSWYQQALGQGPQFIFQYYEEEERQRGNFPDRFSGHQFPNYSSELNVNALLLGDSALYLCASSLGSTHEQYFGPGTRLTVT.

V gene TRBV29-1 combines with J gene TRBJ2-3, with no clear D. V was trimmed by 4 bases and J by 2 bases, leaving 10 bases between them. The CDR3 is 13 amino acids. CDR1 is SQVTM, CDR2 ANQGSEA, per germline. The CDR3 loop is CSVGSGATDTQYF. The CDR3 DNA reads TGCAGCGTTGGATCTGGAGCCACAGATACGCAGTATTTT.